This paragraph reports one TCR beta chain. Its antigen remains unknown. The gene symbols are mouse symbols. Read coverage stops 1 residue before the CDR3 terminus; the germline J gene supplies the remainder. Specified time point: mouse harvest day 7 after allogeneic transplant. Each mouse received 10^7 T-cell-depleted marrow cells plus 10^6 splenic CD5+ T cells by tail vein. This sample stems from a study of tissue T cells after allogeneic stem cell transplantation. Sequencing of TCRbeta CDR3 at survey depth gave sequences and template counts. Clones were sequenced by immunoSEQ multiplex PCR, and TCRdb holds only the in-frame ones, with some missing. The table lists about 10,000 clones, about 47% of them singletons. Study findings and constraints: Blood and spleen captured only part of the tissue TCR repertoire.

The CDR3 extends over 15 amino acids. V dropped 1 base and J dropped 0 bases, with 8 bases sitting between them. Germline V lookup: CDR1 KGHPV, CDR2 FQNQEV (reference sequence). Sequenced material: gut tissue. The sequence derives from a female BALB/c mouse given C57BL/6 T cells with graft-versus-host disease after an allogeneic hematopoietic cell transplant. The chain joins TRBV26 to TRBJ2-3; D is unresolved. CDR3 in amino acids: CASSLYISSAETLYF. CDR3 DNA, as far as it was read: TGTGCCAGCAGTCTGTACATCTCTAGTGCAGAAACGCTGTAT.